One sample yielded the 28 T cell receptor beta chains listed below, sequenced in a study of shared clonotypes between healthy human individuals (dated by TCRdb to the early 2020s). Receptor libraries were prepared by the immunoSEQ multiplex PCR assay. TCRdb mirrors the immuneACCESS table, restricted to in-frame sequences. Some clones are absent from its copies; in checked studies, under half trace to an unresolved V gene, and the reason for the others is unknown. Here the sample has about 120,000 clones; 68% occur a single time. Roughly 24% of the sample comes from the top ten. Source material: memory CD8+ T cells sorted from blood. The cell subset or site label for this specimen denotes: CD45RO+ cells pooled with CCR7-negative TemRA cells. All receptors derive from a woman aged 25 to 39 in good health.

The chain joins TRBV10-3 to TRBJ2-7; D might be TRBD1 (5 bases). Germline V lookup: CDR1 ENHRY, CDR2 SYGVKD. V shed 4 bases and J shed 2 bases, with 15 bases lying between them. CDR3 length: 15 amino acids. CDR3 DNA sequence: TGTGCCATCAGTGCAGGGTACCACGTCACCTACGAGCAGTACTTC. This sequence encodes CAISAGYHVTYEQYF.

The chain couples TRBV6-6 to TRBJ1-5; D not resolved. The ends were cut back, 4 bases at V and 6 bases at J, with 16 bases in the middle. This CDR3 has 15 residues. The germline CDR1 and CDR2 sequences are MNHNY and SVGAGI (reference sequence). CDR3 in amino acids: CASSSITRAGQPQHF. Here the CDR3 DNA reads TGTGCCAGCAGTTCCATAACACGGGCCGGTCAGCCCCAGCATTTT.

This clone was seen many times. The CDR3: CASSAGLGGKDTQYF. CDR3 nucleotide sequence: TGTGCCAGCAGTGCCGGACTAGGCGGGAAGGATACGCAGTATTTT. V usage is TRBV6-4 and J usage is TRBJ2-3; 7 nucleotides align to TRBD2. V was clipped by 4 bases and J by 6 bases; unmatched bases: 10. The CDR3 extends over 15 amino acids. The germline gives CDR1 MRHNA, CDR2 SNTAGT.

This sequence joins TRBV9 and TRBJ2-3; D not certain. The CDR3 totals 16 residues. The V end was cut by 4 bases, the J end by 2 bases, with 17 bases between. In germline, CDR1 is SGDLS, CDR2 YYNGEE. CDR3 DNA: TGTGCCAGCAGCACTACGAACCATATCCTCACAGATACGCAGTATTTT. It encodes CASSTTNHILTDTQYF.

The J gene is TRBJ2-1, the V gene TRBV11-2, with D possibly called TRBD1 or TRBD2 (5 bases each). Deletions cut 7 bases from V and 3 bases from J, with 10 bases between. Germline lookup yields CDR1 SGHAT and CDR2 FQNNGV. This CDR3 spans 13 amino acids. Here the CDR3 reads CASTGAVYNEQFF. The CDR3 DNA sequence: TGTGCCAGCACCGGGGCGGTCTACAATGAGCAGTTCTTC.

The CDR3 DNA follows: TGTGCCAGCAGCAGCTACGAGCAGTACTTC. This translates into CASSSYEQYF. The V and J genes are TRBV21-1 and TRBJ2-7. TRBV21-1 is annotated as a pseudogene. The CDR3 contains 10 residues.

The genes are TRBV6-6 and TRBJ1-5, with D uncertain. Trimming pared 2 bases from V and 2 bases from J, leaving 10 bases between. The CDR3 has 15 amino acids. Germline V gives CDR1 MNHNY, CDR2 SVGAGI (reference sequence). The CDR3 DNA follows: TGTGCCAGCAGTTACGATGTCACGCGCAATCAGCCCCAGCATTTT. This codes for CASSYDVTRNQPQHF.

The V call is TRBV5-5, the J call TRBJ1-5; the D is unclear. Trimming took off 2 bases at V and 0 bases at J, with 6 bases between the two ends. This CDR3 contains 14 residues. The V gene's germline CDR1 is SGHKS and CDR2 YYEKEE (reference sequence). The CDR3 reads CASSFFLSNQPQHF. The CDR3 nucleotides read TGTGCCAGCAGCTTTTTCCTTAGCAATCAGCCCCAGCATTTT.

The chain uses TRBV23-1 and TRBJ1-2; tentative D call: TRBD1 (5 bases). TRBV23-1 falls under the ORF class, with uncertain function. The length of the CDR3 is 14 residues. Trimming cost V 11 bases and J 4 bases, with 20 bases left between them. The CDR3 DNA sequence: TGCGCCGTGGGGGAGGACTCGGACTCCTATGGCTACACCTTC. It translates to CAVGEDSDSYGYTF.

The rearrangement links TRBV6-1 to TRBJ2-2; 10 bases are a match to TRBD2. The CDR3 is 16 amino acids. Trimming at V came to 3 bases and at J to 3 bases, leaving 4 bases not matched to a gene. The germline CDR1 and CDR2 sequences are MNHNS and SASEGT. Here the CDR3 reads CASSDSGTSDTGELFF. In DNA, the CDR3 is TGTGCCAGCAGTGATTCCGGGACTAGCGACACCGGGGAGCTGTTTTTT.

There are a few counts of this clone. V is TRBV11-1 and J is TRBJ2-1; TRBD2 matches at 11 bases. In germline, CDR1 is SGHAT, CDR2 FQDESV (reference sequence). V trimming: 5 bases; J trimming: 5 bases; junction bases outside the gene matches: 5. This CDR3 contains 15 residues. CDR3 in amino acids: CASSPTSGSDNEQFF. The CDR3 nucleotides are TGTGCCAGCAGCCCTACTAGCGGGAGCGACAATGAGCAGTTCTTC.

This clone was recorded many times. The rearrangement links TRBV19 to TRBJ2-7; 8 bases line up with TRBD2. This CDR3 contains 15 residues. Unmatched junction bases numbered 7, after V lost 3 bases and J lost 3 bases. CDR1 is LNHDA and CDR2 is SQIVND in the germline V gene (reference sequence). CDR3 in amino acids: CASSIFTSGGYEQYF. The CDR3 nucleotides are TGTGCCAGTAGTATCTTCACTAGCGGAGGCTACGAGCAGTACTTC.

This clone was seen only once. V gene TRBV28 combines with J gene TRBJ2-1; D unresolved. The CDR3 contains 13 residues. From germline, CDR1 is MDHEN and CDR2 SYDVKM. Trimming left V 6 bases short and J 8 bases short, with 14 bases between. This chain's CDR3 is CASREDTGYEQFF. CDR3 nucleotide sequence: TGTGCCAGCAGAGAAGACACTGGGTATGAGCAGTTCTTC.

For the CDR3, the DNA is TGCAGCGTTGAAGACAGGATCTACGAGCAGTACTTC. As protein: CSVEDRIYEQYF. This chain connects TRBV29-1 to TRBJ2-7; D is ambiguous. The germline V gene encodes CDR1 SQVTM and CDR2 ANQGSEA. The CDR3 sequence is 12 residues long. The V end was cut by 0 bases, the J end by 3 bases, with 6 bases between.

Only one count was recorded for this clone. CDR3 nucleotide sequence: TGTGCCAGCAGCCATACAGGAGCCTACGAGCAGTACTTC. It encodes CASSHTGAYEQYF. The V call is TRBV14, the J call TRBJ2-7, with D tentatively TRBD1 (5 bases). The CDR3 extends over 13 amino acids. Trimming pared 3 bases from V and 2 bases from J, leaving 8 bases between. Germline V gene data show CDR1 as SGHDN and CDR2 as FVKESK.

V and J are TRBV20-1 and TRBJ2-7, with D unclear. Trimming left V 7 bases short and J 2 bases short, with 6 bases between. The CDR3 covers 10 residues. The germline CDR1 and CDR2 sequences are DFQATT and SNEGSKA (reference sequence). CDR3 DNA sequence: TGCAGTGGGACGACCTACGAGCAGTACTTC. Translation gives CSGTTYEQYF.

The CDR3 DNA sequence: TGTGCCAGCAGCTTCACCGGGGACTGGTTGGACTACGAGCAGTACTTC. Translated: CASSFTGDWLDYEQYF. The chain has TRBV11-2 and TRBJ2-7, with TRBD2 as a possible D gene (6 bases). Trimming stripped 3 bases from V and 3 bases from J, with 18 bases between. Germline CDR1 reads SGHAT; CDR2 reads FQNNGV. CDR3 length: 16 residues.

This clone was seen more than once but under ten times. This chain joins TRBV11-3 and TRBJ2-2; D not resolved. Trimming pared 5 bases from V and 6 bases from J, leaving 13 bases between. CDR1 is SGHNT and CDR2 is YENEEA in the germline V gene. The CDR3 has 14 residues. The CDR3 DNA is TGTGCCAGCAGCCGAGCCCGTGATTCCGGGGAGCTGTTTTTT. It codes for CASSRARDSGELFF. Looking up the rest from reference TRBV11-3 and TRBJ2-2 gives the full variable domain: EAGVVQSPRYKIIEKKQPVAFWCNPISGHNTLYWYLQNLGQGPELLIRYENEEAVDDSQLPKDRFSAERLKGVDSTLKIQPAELGDSAVYLCASSRARDSGELFFGEGSRLTVL.

This sequence joins TRBV19 and TRBJ2-6, with unresolved D. The V end was cut by 3 bases, the J end by 0 bases, with 9 bases between. Germline values: CDR1 LNHDA, CDR2 SQIVND (reference sequence). The CDR3 sequence is 16 residues long. The CDR3 is CASSIIMSSGANVLTF. Here the CDR3 DNA reads TGTGCCAGTAGTATTATTATGAGCTCTGGGGCCAACGTCCTGACTTTC.

The chain links TRBV11-2 to TRBJ2-7; D may match TRBD1 or TRBD2 (5 bases each). CDR1 and CDR2 (germline): SGHAT, FQNNGV. The CDR3 totals 13 residues. V was pared by 1 base and J by 3 bases, with 7 bases between. The CDR3 sequence: CASSLVGGYEQYF. In DNA form, the CDR3 reads TGTGCCAGCAGCTTAGTTGGGGGCTACGAGCAGTACTTC. The full variable domain, in which reference TRBV11-2 and TRBJ2-7 provide the parts outside the CDR3, is EAGVAQSPRYKIIEKRQSVAFWCNPISGHATLYWYQQILGQGPKLLIQFQNNGVVDDSQLPKDRFSAERLKGVDSTLKIQPAKLEDSAVYLCASSLVGGYEQYFGPGTRLTVT.

The chain has TRBV29-1 and TRBJ1-1, with unresolved D. This CDR3 has 14 amino acids. Between the trimmed V and J ends, which lost 3 bases and 2 bases, there was a span of 13 bases. CDR1 SQVTM and CDR2 ANQGSEA come from the germline V gene. CDR3 sequence: CSVDRYVGNTEAFF. The CDR3 DNA follows: TGCAGCGTTGACCGTTACGTTGGTAACACTGAAGCTTTCTTT.

The chain employs TRBV15 and TRBJ2-1, with D possibly matching TRBD2 (7 bases). CDR3 size: 17 residues. Trimming left V 3 bases short and J 5 bases short, with 20 bases between. Germline-derived CDR1 and CDR2 are LNHNV and YYDKDF (reference sequence). CDR3 sequence reads: CATSSDLARGGHNEQFF. CDR3 in DNA: TGTGCCACCAGCAGTGACCTTGCTAGGGGGGGCCACAATGAGCAGTTCTTC.

This chain links TRBV27 with TRBJ2-5; D is undetermined. CDR3 length equals 13 residues. Trimming cost V 5 bases and J 4 bases, with 11 bases left between them. Germline CDR1 is MNHEY and CDR2 is SMNVEV (reference sequence). The chain's CDR3 is CASSPRYSETQYF. The CDR3 DNA is TGTGCCAGCAGTCCTAGATATTCAGAGACCCAGTACTTC.

V gene TRBV7-9 combines with J gene TRBJ1-5; 7 bases line up with TRBD1. Germline CDR1 SEHNR, CDR2 FQNEAQ (reference sequence). The J segment lost 9 bases and the V segment lost 4 bases, leaving 6 bases of the junction unmatched. The CDR3 is made up of 13 amino acids. The CDR3 nucleotides read TGTGCCAGCAGCTCCCAGGGGGATGGGCCCCAGCATTTT. As protein: CASSSQGDGPQHF.

CDR3 loop: CASSLESAGNFEQYF. The CDR3 DNA follows: TGTGCCAGCAGCTTGGAGTCTGCTGGCAACTTCGAGCAGTACTTC. The rearrangement joins TRBV5-4 to TRBJ2-7; D uncertain. Per the germline V gene, CDR1 is SGHNT and CDR2 is YYREEE (reference sequence). V was cut by 0 bases and J by 6 bases, with 16 bases left in between. The CDR3 covers 15 residues. The full variable domain, with the rest looked up from reference TRBV5-4 and TRBJ2-7, is ETGVTQSPTHLIKTRGQQVTLRCSSQSGHNTVSWYQQALGQGPQFIFQYYREEENGRGNFPPRFSGLQFPNYSSELNVNALELDDSALYLCASSLESAGNFEQYFGPGTRLTVT.

The rearrangement uses TRBV15 and TRBJ2-6; a weak D match, TRBD1 (5 bases). Germline lookup yields CDR1 LNHNV and CDR2 YYDKDF (reference sequence). This CDR3 is built from 15 residues. The germline V and J ends were trimmed by 9 bases and 1 base, with 13 bases remaining between them. CDR3 nucleotides: TGTGCCACAGGCCCGAGACAGTCTGGGGCCAACGTCCTGACTTTC. It encodes CATGPRQSGANVLTF.

V usage is TRBV6-5 and J usage is TRBJ2-3; D remains ambiguous. V lost 6 bases and J 2 bases, leaving 15 bases between the germline ends. CDR3 length: 15 amino acids. Looked up from germline, CDR1 is MNHEY and CDR2 is SVGAGI. CDR3 bases: TGTGCCAGCAGCTCAAACCCTGACCACACAGATACGCAGTATTTT. Translation gives CASSSNPDHTDTQYF.

This CDR3 reads CASRKDRRDNEQFF. The CDR3 DNA reads TGTGCCAGCAGGAAGGACAGGCGTGACAATGAGCAGTTCTTC. J is TRBJ2-1 and V is TRBV7-9, with TRBD1 matching 7 bases. Trimming cost V 6 bases and J 5 bases; bases outside gene matches: 7. The germline V gene has CDR1 SEHNR and CDR2 FQNEAQ (reference sequence). The length of the CDR3 is 14 residues.